The rows below give T cell receptor beta chains drawn from one sample of a study of neoadjuvant nivolumab and ipilimumab in lung cancer. The assay was immunoSEQ multiplex PCR, and TCRdb's table has in-frame clones only and misses some. The data contain 18,000 or so clones, 79% of them singletons. The material sequenced was tumor tissue, taken after neoadjuvant nivolumab, alone or with ipilimumab, at or shortly before surgery. All receptors derive from an adult with non-small cell lung cancer. The CDR3 runs from the conserved cysteine through the conserved F or W. Fields, in order: clone size, J gene, V gene, D gene, CDR3 protein, CDR3 DNA. The D gene is left open where the match is weak. The size entry is marked missing in some rows and otherwise reads once, few, many or a size class.

>.|TRBJ1-1|TRBV30|.
CAWSSFRGEAFF
TGTGCCTGGAGTTCATTCCGGGGGGAAGCTTTCTTT
>once|TRBJ2-2|TRBV4-3|.
CASSQGDYNTGELFF
TGCGCCAGCAGCCAAGGAGACTACAACACCGGGGAGCTGTTTTTT
>.|TRBJ2-3|TRBV10-2|.
CASSDPTGASDTQYF
TGCGCCAGCAGTGACCCGACGGGGGCCTCAGATACGCAGTATTTT
>.|TRBJ2-5|TRBV7-7|TRBD1
CASSPDRGETQYF
TGTGCCAGCAGCCCCGACAGGGGGGAGACCCAGTACTTC
>.|TRBJ2-7|TRBV11-2|.
CASSHGQSYEQYF
TGTGCCAGCAGCCACGGACAGTCCTACGAGCAGTACTTC
>.|TRBJ2-5|TRBV11-2|.
CASSFHSSGALDETQYF
TGTGCCAGCAGCTTCCATTCGTCCGGGGCCCTTGATGAGACCCAGTACTTC
>.|TRBJ2-2|TRBV7-2|.
CASSVLGPGELFF
TGTGCCAGCAGCGTACTAGGGCCCGGGGAGCTGTTTTTT
>.|TRBJ1-5|TRBV9|.
CASSGNSNQPQHF
TGTGCCAGCAGCGGGAATAGCAATCAGCCCCAGCATTTT
>once|TRBJ1-1|TRBV6-1|.
CASSGGNTEAFF
TGTGCCAGCAGTGGGGGGAACACTGAAGCTTTCTTT
>few|TRBJ2-6|TRBV5-1|.
CASSSTESGANVLTF
TGCGCCAGCAGCTCGACAGAATCTGGGGCCAACGTCCTGACTTTC
>.|TRBJ2-5|TRBV7-2|TRBD1
CASSSSGTGPGETQYF
TGTGCCAGCAGCTCGTCCGGGACAGGGCCGGGTGAGACCCAGTACTTC
>.|TRBJ1-5|TRBV5-1|TRBD1
CASSSTGDSNQPQHF
TGCGCCAGCAGCTCGACAGGGGATAGCAATCAGCCCCAGCATTTT
>.|TRBJ2-5|TRBV5-5|TRBD1
CASSLVGTGGETQYF
TGTGCCAGCAGTTTGGTTGGGACAGGGGGAGAGACCCAGTACTTC
>.|TRBJ1-1|TRBV4-3|.
CASSKVGGGSTEAFF
TGCGCCAGCAGCAAAGTGGGGGGAGGGAGCACTGAAGCTTTCTTT
>.|TRBJ2-1|TRBV18|TRBD1
CASSPPNGQGQDEQFF
TGTGCCAGCTCACCACCAAACGGACAGGGGCAGGATGAGCAGTTCTTC
>.|TRBJ1-1|TRBV27|TRBD1
CASSWDSSTEAFF
TGTGCCAGCAGTTGGGACAGTAGTACTGAAGCTTTCTTT
>once|TRBJ1-2|TRBV29-1|.
CSVLWTGTVRGYTF
TGCAGCGTCCTGTGGACCGGGACGGTGAGGGGCTACACCTTC
>.|TRBJ1-2|TRBV7-9|TRBD1
CASSSRDRDGGYTF
TGTGCCAGCAGCAGCCGGGACAGGGATGGTGGCTACACCTTC
>.|TRBJ2-6|TRBV5-1|TRBD1
CASSQGTGSVTGANVLTF
TGCGCCAGCAGCCAGGGGACAGGGAGTGTCACTGGGGCCAACGTCCTGACTTTC
>.|TRBJ1-6|TRBV12-2|.
CASRLRDYSYYNSPLHF
TGTGCAAGTCGCCTGCGGGACTACTCCTACTATAATTCACCCCTCCACTTT
>.|TRBJ2-2|TRBV7-8|.
CASSLQAGVDGELFF
TGTGCCAGCAGCTTACAGGCAGGGGTGGACGGGGAGCTGTTTTTT
>few|TRBJ2-6|TRBV7-2|.
CASSLEGGANVLTF
TGTGCCAGCAGCTTAGAGGGAGGGGCCAACGTCCTGACTTTC
>medium-sized|TRBJ2-7|TRBV7-9|TRBD1
CASSHSGTGYYEQYF
TGTGCCAGCAGCCACTCCGGGACAGGTTACTACGAGCAGTACTTC
>.|TRBJ1-5|TRBV28|.
CASSIEGNQPQHF
TGTGCCAGCAGCATTGAGGGGAATCAGCCCCAGCATTTT
>.|TRBJ1-1|TRBV29-1|TRBD1
CSVETGDASEAFF
TGCAGCGTTGAGACAGGGGACGCAAGTGAGGCTTTCTTT
>.|TRBJ2-3|TRBV4-2|TRBD2
CASRQETSGGSDTQYF
TGTGCCAGCAGACAAGAAACTAGCGGGGGATCAGATACGCAGTATTTT
>.|TRBJ2-7|TRBV14|.
CASSQDRRQYF
TGTGCCAGCAGCCAAGACCGACGGCAGTACTTC